This TCR beta chain was sequenced in a study of T cell responses to AZD1222 COVID-19 vaccine. V gave up 6 bases and J gave up 6 bases, with 9 bases separating them. The CDR3 covers 12 residues. The germline V gene encodes CDR1 LNHDA and CDR2 SQIVND (reference sequence). Data came from immunoSEQ multiplex PCR; TCRdb stores just in-frame clones and leaves some out. The profile covers about 80,000 clones, with around 85% appearing a single time and about 10% taken by the ten largest. This receptor was obtained from an adult who received the AZD1222 COVID-19 vaccine. The chain employs TRBV19 and TRBJ1-5; perhaps TRBD1 as D (5 bases). Sequenced here: peripheral blood, sampled 28 days after the second AZD1222 dose. The CDR3 nucleotides are TGTGCCAGTAGAGGGACGGGTCAGCCCCAGCATTTT. This sequence encodes CASRGTGQPQHF.